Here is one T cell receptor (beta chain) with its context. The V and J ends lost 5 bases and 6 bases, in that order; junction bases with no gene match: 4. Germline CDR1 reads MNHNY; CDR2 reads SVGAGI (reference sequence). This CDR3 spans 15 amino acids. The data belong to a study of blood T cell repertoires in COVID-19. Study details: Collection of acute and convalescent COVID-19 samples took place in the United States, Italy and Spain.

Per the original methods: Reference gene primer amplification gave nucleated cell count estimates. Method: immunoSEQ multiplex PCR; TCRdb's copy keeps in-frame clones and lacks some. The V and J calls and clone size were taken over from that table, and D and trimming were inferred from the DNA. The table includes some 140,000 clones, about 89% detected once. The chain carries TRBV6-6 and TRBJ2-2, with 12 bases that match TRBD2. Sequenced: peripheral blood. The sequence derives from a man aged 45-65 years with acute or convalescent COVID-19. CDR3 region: CASSQTSGGPGELFF. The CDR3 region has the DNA TGTGCCAGCAGTCAAACTAGCGGGGGGCCCGGGGAGCTGTTTTTT.